This TCR beta chain was found in a study of human T cells and chemical hapten exposure. Individual cDNA molecules received unique molecular identifiers in the library. MiXCR, applied by TCRdb to the RACE reads, yields one record per CDR3 protein. The data hold over 60,000 distinct CDR3 sequences, with approximately 10% observed a single time. Study-wide results and caveats: After DPC sensitization, TCRs above 1 in 1000 frequency showed no change.

Noted time point: patch test 2, 6 weeks after DPC sensitization. Treatment described: therapeutic diphenylcyclopropenone sensitization with weekly scalp DPC. This clonotype was counted ten times or more. Antigen specificity is unknown. Trimming left V 2 bases short and J 8 bases short, with 9 bases between. CDR3 size: 13 residues. Germline CDR1 and CDR2: SGHTA and FQGNSA. The J gene is TRBJ1-4, the V gene TRBV7-2; no definite D call. This specimen was whole blood, taken in connection with sensitization to the hapten diphenylcyclopropenone (DPC). The sequence derives from a woman aged 45 to 65 with alopecia areata. Some clones in this sample may be carry-over from other donors' samples. CDR3 sequence: CASSLQIREKLFF. As DNA, the CDR3 is TGTGCCAGCAGCTTACAGATTCGGGAAAAACTGTTTTTT. The full variable domain, completed using reference TRBV7-2 and TRBJ1-4, is GAGVSQSPSNKVTEKGKDVELRCDPISGHTALYWYRQSLGQGLEFLIYFQGNSAPDKSGLPSDRFSAERTGGSVSTLTIQRTQQEDSAVYLCASSLQIREKLFFGSGTQLSVL.